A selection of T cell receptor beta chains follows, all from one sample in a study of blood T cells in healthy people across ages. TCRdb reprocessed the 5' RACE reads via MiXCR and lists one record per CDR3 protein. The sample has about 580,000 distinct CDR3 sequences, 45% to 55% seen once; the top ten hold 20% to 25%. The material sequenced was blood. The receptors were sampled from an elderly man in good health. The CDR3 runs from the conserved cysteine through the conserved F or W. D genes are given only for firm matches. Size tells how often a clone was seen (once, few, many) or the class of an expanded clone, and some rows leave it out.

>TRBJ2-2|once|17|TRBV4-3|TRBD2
CASSQFRTSGSTGELFF
TGCGCCAGCAGCCAATTCCGGACTAGCGGGAGCACCGGGGAGCTGTTTTTT
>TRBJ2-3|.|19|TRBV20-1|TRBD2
CSAISGRTSGSLSTDTQYF
TGCAGTGCTATATCGGGCCGGACTAGCGGGAGTCTTTCCACAGATACGCAGTATTTT
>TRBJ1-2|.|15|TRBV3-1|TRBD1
CASSENGQGYYGYTF
TGTGCCAGCAGCGAAAACGGACAGGGTTACTATGGCTACACCTTC
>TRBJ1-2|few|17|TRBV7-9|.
CASSRSEHGGPNYGYTF
TGTGCCAGCAGTCGTTCCGAACATGGCGGACCTAACTATGGCTACACCTTC
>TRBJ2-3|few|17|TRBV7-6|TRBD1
CASSWPRGTGGWDTQYF
TGTGCCAGCAGCTGGCCCCGGGGGACAGGGGGATGGGATACGCAGTATTTT
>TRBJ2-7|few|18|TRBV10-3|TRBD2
CAISESSSGGAEYYEQYF
TGTGCCATCAGTGAGTCGAGTAGCGGGGGGGCCGAGTACTACGAGCAGTACTTC
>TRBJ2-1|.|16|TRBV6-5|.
CASSSPAGSSYNEQFF
TGTGCCAGCAGTTCCCCTGCCGGGAGCTCCTACAATGAGCAGTTCTTC
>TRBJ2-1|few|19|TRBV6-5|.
CASSYHPEAGGSYESEQFF
TGTGCCAGCAGTTATCACCCGGAGGCTGGGGGTAGTTATGAGAGTGAGCAGTTCTTC
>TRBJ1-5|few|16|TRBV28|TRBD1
CASSPEGQGWIQPQHF
TGTGCCAGCAGTCCCGAAGGACAGGGATGGATTCAGCCCCAGCATTTT
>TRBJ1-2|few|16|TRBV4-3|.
CASSQVGDRDNYGYTF
TGCGCCAGCAGCCAGGTCGGGGACCGAGATAACTATGGCTACACCTTC
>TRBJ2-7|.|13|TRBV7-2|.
CASSGQNLYEQYF
TGTGCCAGCAGCGGGCAGAACCTCTACGAGCAGTACTTC
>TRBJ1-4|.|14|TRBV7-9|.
CASSWGATNEKLFF
TGTGCCAGCAGCTGGGGTGCAACTAATGAAAAACTGTTTTTT
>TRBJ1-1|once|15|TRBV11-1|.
CASSLNRDAGPEAFF
TGTGCCAGCAGCTTAAACCGCGACGCCGGGCCTGAAGCTTTCTTT
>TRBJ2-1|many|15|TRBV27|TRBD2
CASSQAGVPYNEQFF
TGTGCCAGCAGCCAAGCGGGGGTACCCTACAATGAGCAGTTCTTC
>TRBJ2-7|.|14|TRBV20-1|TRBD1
CSASRQGVISEQYF
TGCAGTGCTAGTAGACAGGGGGTTATTTCCGAGCAGTACTTC
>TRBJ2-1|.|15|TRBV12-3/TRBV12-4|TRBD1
CASSFQGDHPGEQFF
TGTGCCAGCAGTTTCCAGGGGGACCATCCGGGTGAGCAGTTCTTC
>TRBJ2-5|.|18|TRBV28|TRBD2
CASSPGLAGGPKGETQYF
TGTGCCAGCAGTCCGGGACTAGCGGGAGGGCCTAAGGGGGAGACCCAGTACTTC
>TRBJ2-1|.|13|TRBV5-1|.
CASSRISPNEQFF
TGCGCCAGCAGCCGGATATCACCCAATGAGCAGTTCTTC
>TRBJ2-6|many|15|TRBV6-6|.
CASSIRAPGANVLTF
TGTGCCAGCAGTATCAGGGCACCTGGGGCCAACGTCCTGACTTTC
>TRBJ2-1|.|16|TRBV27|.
CVSSQRGTDPYNEQFF
TGTGTCAGCAGTCAACGCGGGACCGACCCATACAATGAGCAGTTCTTC
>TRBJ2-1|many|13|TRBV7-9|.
CASSLQGLDEQFF
TGTGCCAGCAGCCTCCAGGGCCTCGATGAGCAGTTCTTC
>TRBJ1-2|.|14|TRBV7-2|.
CASSSEPRYHGYTF
TGTGCCAGCAGCTCAGAGCCCAGATATCATGGCTACACCTTC
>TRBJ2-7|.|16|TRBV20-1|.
CSATNRQAGNSYEQYF
TGCAGTGCTACCAATCGACAGGCCGGGAACTCCTACGAGCAGTACTTC
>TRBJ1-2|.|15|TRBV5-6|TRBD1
CASSPDGQGVGGYTF
TGTGCCAGCAGCCCTGATGGACAGGGAGTAGGTGGCTACACCTTC
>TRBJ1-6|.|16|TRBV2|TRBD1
CASSRSRQGWNSPLHF
TGTGCCAGCAGTCGATCGCGACAGGGGTGGAATTCACCCCTCCACTTT
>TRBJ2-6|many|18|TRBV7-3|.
CASTPRATNPAGANVLTF
TGTGCCAGCACCCCCCGGGCCACTAATCCCGCTGGGGCCAACGTCCTGACTTTC
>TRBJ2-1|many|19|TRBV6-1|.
CASRDTSGLDPGSYNEQFF
TGTGCCAGCAGAGACACCTCCGGGCTCGACCCTGGCTCCTACAATGAGCAGTTCTTC
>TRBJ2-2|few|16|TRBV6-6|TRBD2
CASSWRTSGIAGELFF
TGTGCCAGCAGTTGGCGGACTAGCGGGATCGCCGGGGAGCTGTTTTTT
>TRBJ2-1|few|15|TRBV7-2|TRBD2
CASSLESLAGHEQFF
TGTGCCAGCAGCTTAGAATCCCTAGCGGGACATGAGCAGTTCTTC
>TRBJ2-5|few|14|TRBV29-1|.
CSAAGREYQETQYF
TGCAGCGCCGCCGGCAGGGAGTACCAAGAGACCCAGTACTTC
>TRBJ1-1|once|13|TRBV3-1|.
CASSQVSSTEAFF
TGTGCCAGCAGCCAAGTATCGAGCACTGAAGCTTTCTTT
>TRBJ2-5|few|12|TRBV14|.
CASSPPQGRKYF
TGTGCCAGCAGCCCCCCGCAAGGTAGAAAGTACTTC
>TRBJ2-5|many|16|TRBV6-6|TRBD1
CASSYKKGQGGETQYF
TGTGCCAGCAGTTACAAGAAGGGACAGGGGGGGGAGACCCAGTACTTC
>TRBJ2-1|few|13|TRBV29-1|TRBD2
CSAIRAGGDEQFF
TGCAGCGCCATCCGGGCGGGAGGAGATGAGCAGTTCTTC
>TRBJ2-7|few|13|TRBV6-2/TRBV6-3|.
CASVRGSAYEQYF
TGTGCCAGCGTCCGCGGCAGTGCCTACGAGCAGTACTTC
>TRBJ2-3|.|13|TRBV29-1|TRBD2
CSVQPTSGDTQYF
TGCAGCGTCCAGCCGACTAGCGGGGATACGCAGTATTTT
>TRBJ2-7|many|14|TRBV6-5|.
CASRLGQGTYEQYF
TGTGCCAGCAGGCTGGGGCAGGGAACCTACGAGCAGTACTTC
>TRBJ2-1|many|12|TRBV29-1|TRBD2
CSVSDQRDQQFF
TGCAGCGTTTCGGATCAGCGGGACCAGCAGTTCTTC
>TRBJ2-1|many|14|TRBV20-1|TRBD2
CSASRSGRDDEQFF
TGCAGTGCTAGCCGTAGCGGGAGAGACGATGAGCAGTTCTTC
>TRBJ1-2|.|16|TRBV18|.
CASSQIDRRPNYGYTF
TGTGCCAGCTCACAAATTGACAGGCGGCCTAACTATGGCTACACCTTC
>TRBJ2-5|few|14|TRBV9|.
CASSVAVREETQYF
TGTGCCAGCAGCGTAGCCGTCAGGGAAGAGACCCAGTACTTC
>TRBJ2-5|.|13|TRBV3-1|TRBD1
CASSRGQLGTQYF
TGTGCCAGCAGCCGGGGACAGCTGGGGACCCAGTACTTC